Below are 2 T cell receptor beta chains sequenced from a single sample in a study of T cells after yellow fever vaccination. TCRdb ran MiXCR on the 5' RACE reads and lists one entry per CDR3 protein. The table records hundreds of thousands of distinct CDR3 sequences, 15% to 20% of them present only once. The starting material was PBMCs, obtained before the yellow fever booster vaccination. The receptors stem from a man younger than 35 who received the YFV17D yellow fever vaccine.

The J gene is TRBJ2-5, the V gene TRBV4-2, with D maybe TRBD1 (5 bases). V lost 0 bases and J 3 bases, leaving 11 bases between the germline ends. Germline V gene sequence: CDR1 LGHNA, CDR2 YNFKEQ. The CDR3 is 15 amino acids. In DNA form, the CDR3 reads TGTGCCAGCAGCCAAGAGTCCAGGGCCGAAGAGACCCAGTACTTC. Amino acids: CASSQESRAEETQYF.

This clonotype has just a few counts. The rearrangement links TRBV7-2 to TRBJ2-1; 10 bases fit TRBD2. V gave up 1 base and J gave up 5 bases; unmatched junction bases: 5. The germline CDR1 and CDR2 sequences are SGHTA and FQGNSA. CDR3 length: 16 amino acids. CDR3 nucleotides: TGTGCCAGCAGCTTAGGGCTAGCGGGGGCCCACAATGAGCAGTTCTTC. The encoded protein is CASSLGLAGAHNEQFF.